This TCR beta chain is from a study of blood T cell repertoires in COVID-19. Whole-study context: T cells, B-cell-depleted T cells, or PBMCs supplied cDNA or gDNA.

This clone has only a few counts. This CDR3 comprises 18 residues. The germline CDR1 and CDR2 sequences are SGHVS and FQNEAQ. The J segment lost 8 bases and the V segment lost 3 bases, leaving 20 bases of the junction unmatched. In the original processing: Reference gene primer amplification yielded estimated nucleated cell counts. The data were produced by immunoSEQ multiplex PCR, yet TCRdb's version contains in-frame clones alone and is incomplete. V, J and clone size derive from that table, while D and trimming were established from the DNA sequence. The sample gives 140,000 to 150,000 clones, around 81% of which show up once; 7% to 9% is in the top ten.

This clonotype was sampled from a human donor with acute or convalescent COVID-19. The donor label of this sample is uncertain. The sequenced sample consisted of peripheral blood. The chain uses TRBV7-8 and TRBJ1-2; 8 bases line up with TRBD1. CDR3 sequence: CASSFLSQTGVGFVGYTF. CDR3 in DNA: TGTGCCAGCAGCTTCCTATCCCAGACAGGGGTCGGCTTTGTCGGCTACACCTTC.